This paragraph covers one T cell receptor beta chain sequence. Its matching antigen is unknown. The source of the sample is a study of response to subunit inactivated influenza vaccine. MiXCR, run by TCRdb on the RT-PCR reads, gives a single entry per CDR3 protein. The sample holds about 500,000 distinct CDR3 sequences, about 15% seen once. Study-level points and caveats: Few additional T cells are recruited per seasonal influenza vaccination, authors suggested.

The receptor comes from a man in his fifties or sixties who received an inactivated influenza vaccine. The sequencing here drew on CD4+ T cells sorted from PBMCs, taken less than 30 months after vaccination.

Written as DNA, the CDR3 is TGTGCCAGCAGCTTAGCATGGACTAAGAACACCGGGGAGCTGTTTTTT. Its protein product is CASSLAWTKNTGELFF. The V gene is TRBV7-6, the J gene TRBJ2-2; perhaps TRBD2 as D (6 bases). The V end was cut by 0 bases, the J end by 1 base, with 9 bases between. The CDR3 is 16 amino acids. Germline CDR1 reads SGHVS; CDR2 reads FNYEAQ. Full variable domain (remainder filled in from reference TRBV7-6 and TRBJ2-2): GAGVSQSPRYKVTKRGQDVALRCDPISGHVSLYWYRQALGQGPEFLTYFNYEAQQDKSGLPNDRFSAERPEGSISTLTIQRTEQRDSAMYRCASSLAWTKNTGELFFGEGSRLTVL.